What follows are 25 T cell receptor beta chains derived from one specimen sequenced in a study of blood T cell repertoires in COVID-19 (dated by TCRdb to 2019 to 2021). To prepare the library, the immunoSEQ multiplex PCR assay was applied. The source is immuneACCESS, and TCRdb retained only in-frame sequences with V and J called. Part of the clones is not carried over; for the studies checked, unresolved V genes explain less than half of this, and the remainder is unexplained. This sample holds around 140,000 clones; over 60% were observed only once. 4.5% to 5% of the sample lies in the top ten. Specimen: peripheral blood. These receptors were taken from a woman of 80 years or more with active or convalescent COVID-19.

The chain uses TRBV5-1 and TRBJ1-1; D is possibly TRBD1 (5 bases). The CDR3 consists of 14 residues. Trimming took 1 base from V and 3 from J, leaving 10 bases between them. Germline CDR1 SGHRS, CDR2 YFSETQ. The CDR3 coding sequence is TGCGCCAGCAGCTTGCCCGGGGGTTACACTGAAGCTTTCTTT. As protein: CASSLPGGYTEAFF.

The chain recombines TRBV18 with TRBJ1-2, with D unresolved. Trimming pared 2 bases from V and 5 bases from J, leaving 12 bases between. CDR1 KGHSH and CDR2 LQKENI come from the germline V gene. The CDR3 covers 14 residues. Here the CDR3 DNA reads TGTGCCAGCTCACCAAAACGGGAGGGTTATGGCTACACCTTC. As protein: CASSPKREGYGYTF.

The CDR3 reads CASSWGTSGELQYF. As DNA, the CDR3 is TGTGCCAGCAGCTGGGGGACTAGCGGGGAACTGCAGTATTTT. The J gene is TRBJ2-3, the V gene TRBV7-9; TRBD2 matches at 13 bases. This CDR3 is 14 amino acids long. The V segment lost 4 bases and the J segment 11 bases; nucleotides outside the gene matches: 6. Germline lookup yields CDR1 SEHNR and CDR2 FQNEAQ (reference sequence).

J is TRBJ1-3 and V is TRBV4-1; D gene ambiguous. Per germline, CDR1 MGHRA and CDR2 YSYEKL. The ends were cut back, 1 base at V and 4 bases at J, with 17 bases in the middle. The CDR3 is made up of 17 amino acids. The CDR3 is CASSQGEGRGGGNTIYF. The CDR3 bases are TGCGCCAGCAGCCAAGGGGAAGGCCGGGGAGGGGGAAACACCATATATTTT.

V usage is TRBV2 and J usage is TRBJ1-2; TRBD1 matches 8 bases. Losses at the gene ends were 6 bases for V and 9 bases for J; bases not matched to a gene: 6. Germline values: CDR1 SNHLY, CDR2 FYNNEI. The CDR3 spans 12 residues. The DNA of the CDR3 is TGTGCCAGCAGAGGGACAGGTCGGAGCTACACCTTC. Translating it yields CASRGTGRSYTF.

V usage is TRBV18 and J usage is TRBJ1-2; a weak D match, TRBD1 (6 bases). Trimming removed 6 bases from V and 2 bases from J, with 19 bases in between. The CDR3 has 16 residues. Germline V gene data show CDR1 as KGHSH and CDR2 as LQKENI. CDR3 DNA sequence: TGTGCCAGCTCGCCGAAAGAAGGGACAACAAACTATGGCTACACCTTC. It encodes CASSPKEGTTNYGYTF.

The gene calls are TRBV7-2 and TRBJ2-1; weak D call: TRBD2 (5 bases). Germline lookup yields CDR1 SGHTA and CDR2 FQGNSA. The V end lost 5 bases, the J end lost 4 bases, and 15 bases lay between the germline ends. CDR3 size: 15 residues. CDR3: CASSPPGLIYNEQFF. DNA for the CDR3: TGTGCCAGCAGCCCACCCGGACTTATATACAATGAGCAGTTCTTC.

This chain links TRBV24-1 with TRBJ1-1; D ambiguous. The germline V and J ends were trimmed by 1 base and 1 base, with 3 bases remaining between them. CDR1 and CDR2 from the germline V gene are KGHDR and SFDVKD. The CDR3 totals 13 residues. The CDR3 region is CATSDFRNTEAFF. CDR3 coding DNA: TGTGCCACCAGTGATTTTCGGAACACTGAAGCTTTCTTT.

The chain is built from TRBV19 and TRBJ2-1, with 9 bases lining up with TRBD1. The CDR3 runs to 14 residues. The V gene's germline CDR1 is LNHDA and CDR2 SQIVND (reference sequence). Trimming took 4 bases from V and 7 from J; bases not matched to a gene: 5. CDR3 nucleotides: TGTGCCAGTAGTAACAGGGGGCGGCTTAATGAGCAGTTCTTC. This translates into CASSNRGRLNEQFF.

This sequence joins TRBV7-2 and TRBJ1-2; 7 bases map to TRBD1. CDR3 size: 12 residues. Per germline, CDR1 SGHTA and CDR2 FQGNSA. The CDR3 is CATQQGNYGYTF. Here the CDR3 DNA reads TGTGCTACCCAACAGGGGAACTATGGCTACACCTTC.

V and J are TRBV5-1 and TRBJ2-7, with 11 nucleotides matching TRBD2. With 0 bases clipped from V and 2 bases from J, the junction kept 13 bases outside the gene matches. This CDR3 contains 19 residues. Germline lookup yields CDR1 SGHRS and CDR2 YFSETQ. In DNA, the CDR3 is TGCGCCAGCAGCTTGGGTGGAGGGCCGGGACTAGCGGCCGCCTACGAGCAGTACTTC. This gives the protein CASSLGGGPGLAAAYEQYF.

The V gene is TRBV5-1, the J gene TRBJ1-1; no firm D call. Per germline, CDR1 SGHRS and CDR2 YFSETQ. The CDR3 contains 16 residues. V was shortened by 6 bases and J by 1 base, with 19 bases between the two germline ends. This CDR3 reads CASTPGGLRANTEAFF. The CDR3 nucleotides read TGCGCCAGCACCCCAGGTGGTCTACGTGCGAACACTGAAGCTTTCTTT.

This chain uses TRBV27 with TRBJ2-3; D not certain. The V end was cut by 2 bases, the J end by 1 base, with 7 bases between. Germline V gene sequence: CDR1 MNHEY, CDR2 SMNVEV (reference sequence). The CDR3 is made up of 14 amino acids. The CDR3 region has the DNA TGTGCCAGCAGTTTAAGTGCAGGCACAGATACGCAGTATTTT. Protein product: CASSLSAGTDTQYF.

This clone was detected a few times. The V call is TRBV9, the J call TRBJ1-6, with D unclear. CDR1 and CDR2 from the germline V gene are SGDLS and YYNGEE. The CDR3 totals 14 residues. Deletions cut 0 bases from V and 7 bases from J, with 8 bases between. The CDR3 DNA reads TGTGCCAGCAGCGTAGGGCAGGAAAATTCACCCCTCCACTTT. It is translated as CASSVGQENSPLHF.

The rearrangement links TRBV28 to TRBJ1-1, with 7 bases matching TRBD1. The CDR3 has 16 residues. Losses at the gene ends were 8 bases for V and 4 bases for J; bases not matched to a gene: 16. From germline, CDR1 is MDHEN and CDR2 SYDVKM. Here the CDR3 DNA reads TGTGCCAGCCTACAAGGGGGCGCTTCCCGTGGCACTGAAGCTTTCTTT. It specifies CASLQGGASRGTEAFF. Full variable domain (missing parts from reference TRBV28 and TRBJ1-1): DVKVTQSSRYLVKRTGEKVFLECVQDMDHENMFWYRQDPGLGLRLIYFSYDVKMKEKGDIPEGYSVSREKKERFSLILESASTNQTSMYLCASLQGGASRGTEAFFGQGTRLTVV.

The chain links TRBV18 to TRBJ1-2; D call uncertain. Trimming cost V 3 bases and J 7 bases, with 21 bases left between them. From germline, CDR1 is KGHSH and CDR2 LQKENI. The CDR3 loop spans 16 amino acids. Here the CDR3 DNA reads TGTGCCAGCTCACCTTTGTTTGAGAGTCGAGAGTCTGGCTACACCTTC. Encoded protein: CASSPLFESRESGYTF.

For the CDR3, the DNA is TGTGCCAGCAGTTCCAAAGACACGGGACAGGGGGCTATCTATGGCTACACCTTC. Amino acid sequence: CASSSKDTGQGAIYGYTF. The chain has TRBV27 and TRBJ1-2; 12 bases map to TRBD1. This CDR3 has 18 amino acids. Germline CDR1 is MNHEY and CDR2 is SMNVEV (reference sequence). Unmatched junction bases numbered 13, after V lost 4 bases and J lost 4 bases.

The table lists this clone with a count of one. The chain joins TRBV6-5 to TRBJ1-3; the D gene is possibly TRBD1 (6 bases). CDR3 length: 15 residues. V was trimmed by 5 bases and J by 1 base, leaving 12 bases between them. CDR1 MNHEY and CDR2 SVGAGI come from the germline V gene. The CDR3 protein is CASSQLQGSGNTIYF. The CDR3 bases are TGTGCCAGCAGTCAACTACAGGGATCTGGAAACACCATATATTTT.

This chain uses TRBV9 with TRBJ2-1; tentative D call: TRBD2 (6 bases). Germline CDR1 reads SGDLS; CDR2 reads YYNGEE. With 0 bases removed from V and 0 bases from J, the gap between germline ends came to 16 bases. The CDR3 consists of 18 residues. The CDR3 nucleotides are TGTGCCAGCAGCGTAGATCCTACCTACGGGGGCTCCTACAATGAGCAGTTCTTC. The encoded protein is CASSVDPTYGGSYNEQFF.

This clone came up once. This sequence joins TRBV3-1 (or the pseudogene TRBV3-2) and TRBJ1-2; no clear D gene. The CDR3 is 14 amino acids. The ends were cut back, 1 base at V and 5 bases at J, with 11 bases in the middle. The V gene's germline CDR1 is LGHDT and CDR2 YNNKEL (reference sequence). This chain's CDR3 is CASSQVVGSYGYTF. In DNA form, the CDR3 reads TGTGCCAGCAGCCAAGTTGTCGGGTCATATGGCTACACCTTC.

V gene TRBV6-1 combines with J gene TRBJ2-3; TRBD2 aligns across 12 bases. The trim removed 2 bases at V and 6 bases at J, leaving 3 bases unmatched. This CDR3 spans 15 amino acids. Per germline, CDR1 MNHNS and CDR2 SASEGT. CDR3 sequence: CASSERLAGVDTQYF. The CDR3 DNA sequence: TGTGCCAGCAGTGAAAGACTAGCGGGGGTGGATACGCAGTATTTT.

The chain is built from TRBV5-5 and TRBJ2-1, with D possibly TRBD2 on 8 matching bases. This CDR3 contains 18 residues. Germline V gene sequence: CDR1 SGHKS, CDR2 YYEKEE (reference sequence). Between the trimmed V and J ends, which lost 1 base and 4 bases, there was a span of 21 bases. CDR3 sequence (DNA): TGTGCCAGCAGCTTGTCTTTCGGGGGGGACAGAGGATACAATGAGCAGTTCTTC. It translates to CASSLSFGGDRGYNEQFF.

The gene calls are TRBV18 and TRBJ2-1; D is possibly TRBD1 (5 bases). Germline V lookup: CDR1 KGHSH, CDR2 LQKENI. The CDR3 length is 14 residues. Between the trimmed V and J ends, which lost 3 bases and 3 bases, there was a span of 9 bases. This CDR3 reads CASSPTEIYNEQFF. CDR3 nucleotides: TGTGCCAGCTCACCGACAGAGATCTACAATGAGCAGTTCTTC.

The chain employs TRBV5-8 and TRBJ1-5; TRBD1 matches at 8 bases. From germline, CDR1 is SGHTS and CDR2 YDEGEE. The CDR3 totals 14 residues. The trim removed 6 bases at V and 9 bases at J, leaving 11 bases unmatched. For the CDR3, the DNA is TGTGCCAGCATCCCACAGGGGGTCTCTTGGCCCCAGCATTTT. Amino acid sequence: CASIPQGVSWPQHF.

This CDR3 reads CASRNHPGLFTNEKLFF. The CDR3 nucleotides read TGTGCCAGCAGGAATCATCCAGGGTTATTTACTAATGAAAAACTGTTTTTT. The chain links TRBV28 to TRBJ1-4, with D perhaps TRBD1 (5 bases). V lost 6 bases and J 2 bases, leaving 19 bases between the germline ends. Germline CDR1 is MDHEN and CDR2 is SYDVKM. The CDR3 has 17 residues.